This note documents a single T cell receptor beta chain sequence. The antigen is not known. This specimen belongs to a study of cytomegalovirus exposure and HLA in healthy donors. Study results and caveats: A classifier reportedly called cytomegalovirus status with high sensitivity and specificity. As was reported, the HLA-A and HLA-B alleles of most subjects were accurately predicted from TCR beta sequences.

It was with 60 Vbeta and 13 Jbeta primers that the PCR ran. The protocol was immunoSEQ multiplex PCR, while the TCRdb copy is restricted to in-frame clones and leaves out a portion. The profile covers 200,000 to 250,000 clones, with around 70% appearing a single time and less than 3% taken by the ten largest. The sample comprised PBMCs. This receptor was obtained from a man between 35 and 55 years old in good health and CMV-seropositive.

This chain's CDR3 is CAISALGDNEQFF. In nucleotides, the CDR3 is TGTGCCATCAGTGCCCTAGGGGACAATGAGCAGTTCTTC. The rearrangement links TRBV10-3 to TRBJ2-1, with TRBD1 as a possible D gene (5 bases). The CDR3 is made up of 13 amino acids. CDR1 ENHRY and CDR2 SYGVKD come from the germline V gene. V gave up 4 bases and J gave up 5 bases, with 9 bases separating them.